One and the same sample provided the 16 T cell receptor beta chains below, sequenced in a study of T cell responses to AZD1222 COVID-19 vaccine. TCRdb's copy holds only in-frame clones and misses some; the assay was immunoSEQ multiplex PCR. The sample includes about 160,000 clones, roughly 90% of them seen just once. The starting material was peripheral blood, obtained 28 days after the second AZD1222 dose. The source is an adult who received the AZD1222 COVID-19 vaccine.

The rearrangement joins TRBV4-1 to TRBJ1-3; unclear D gene. Trimming shortened V by 0 bases and J by 5 bases, and 5 bases separated the two germline ends. The CDR3 consists of 13 residues. The V gene's germline CDR1 is MGHRA and CDR2 YSYEKL. The CDR3 loop is CASSQEERNTIYF. CDR3 in DNA: TGCGCCAGCAGCCAAGAAGAAAGAAACACCATATATTTT.

V is TRBV29-1 and J is TRBJ2-1, with 10 bases aligning to TRBD2. The germline gives CDR1 SQVTM, CDR2 ANQGSEA. The CDR3 has 14 residues. The V gene end was trimmed by 5 bases and the J gene end by 5 bases; junction bases not matched to a gene: 6. CDR3 in amino acids: CSVKREGKNNEQFF. The CDR3 DNA reads as TGCAGCGTTAAGCGGGAGGGGAAAAACAATGAGCAGTTCTTC.

The chain recombines TRBV11-2 with TRBJ2-1, with TRBD1 identical over 10 bases. The V and J ends lost 5 bases and 0 bases, in that order; junction bases with no gene match: 7. Germline V gene data show CDR1 as SGHAT and CDR2 as FQNNGV. The CDR3 covers 17 residues. The CDR3 reads CASSRGQGLSSYNEQFF. The CDR3 DNA sequence: TGTGCCAGCAGCCGGGGACAGGGGTTAAGCTCCTACAATGAGCAGTTCTTC.

Remarks on this clone: Other DNA sequences in this sample translate to the same CDR3. The rearrangement uses TRBV30 and TRBJ1-5, with a possible D match to TRBD1 (5 bases). CDR3 length: 15 residues. Deletions cut 0 bases from V and 0 bases from J, with 9 bases between. CDR1 is GTSNPN, CDR2 SVGIG, per germline (reference sequence). CDR3 sequence (DNA): TGTGCCTGGAGTGTAAGGGGATATAGCAATCAGCCCCAGCATTTT. Protein product: CAWSVRGYSNQPQHF.

The CDR3 loop reads CASSWYRGGYEQYF. The CDR3 region has the DNA TGTGCCAGCAGCTGGTACAGGGGGGGGTACGAGCAGTACTTC. The V call is TRBV7-2, the J call TRBJ2-7, with D possibly matching TRBD1 (8 bases). CDR1 and CDR2 from the germline V gene are SGHTA and FQGNSA. Trimming took 4 bases from V and 4 from J, leaving 14 bases between them. The length of the CDR3 is 14 residues.

The chain recombines TRBV6-5 with TRBJ2-3; 8 nucleotides agree with TRBD2. V was pared by 11 bases and J by 4 bases, with 8 bases of the junction left unmatched. Germline lookup yields CDR1 MNHEY and CDR2 SVGAGI. The CDR3 is made up of 13 amino acids. CDR3 protein: CASGGAPADTQYF. The CDR3 DNA follows: TGTGCCTCCGGGGGGGCACCAGCAGATACGCAGTATTTT.

The chain employs TRBV3-1 (or the pseudogene TRBV3-2) and TRBJ2-2; weak D call: TRBD1 (5 bases). The V gene lost 2 bases and the J gene lost 5 bases, with 6 bases spanning the gap. This CDR3 is built from 13 residues. Germline CDR1 reads LGHDT; CDR2 reads YNNKEL (reference sequence). The CDR3: CASSQRQTGELFF. The DNA for the CDR3 is TGTGCCAGCAGCCAACGACAGACCGGGGAGCTGTTTTTT.

This clone was seen a single time. This chain joins TRBV19 and TRBJ1-5; D may be TRBD1 (5 bases). V was shortened by 1 base and J by 0 bases, with 10 bases between the two germline ends. The CDR3 totals 16 residues. Germline-derived CDR1 and CDR2 are LNHDA and SQIVND (reference sequence). The DNA of the CDR3 is TGTGCCAGTAGTATAGGGGGCGGGACTAGCAATCAGCCCCAGCATTTT. Residues: CASSIGGGTSNQPQHF.

This rearrangement joins TRBV3-1 (or the pseudogene TRBV3-2) to TRBJ2-1; TRBD1 or TRBD2 may be the D gene (6 bases each). V shed 5 bases and J shed 6 bases, with 26 bases lying between them. The CDR3 sequence is 18 residues long. Germline V CDR1 and CDR2: LGHDT, YNNKEL (reference sequence). CDR3 region: CASSSSPTGLGRGNEQFF. DNA of the CDR3: TGTGCCAGCAGCTCCTCGCCGACAGGCCTGGGGCGGGGCAATGAGCAGTTCTTC.

The J gene is TRBJ2-5, the V gene TRBV20-1; no clear D. Looked up from germline, CDR1 is DFQATT and CDR2 is SNEGSKA (reference sequence). The length of the CDR3 is 9 residues. V shed 7 bases and J shed 5 bases, with 5 bases lying between them. The CDR3 DNA is TGCAGTGAGCTGGAGACCCAGTACTTC. Translated, it gives CSELETQYF.

The rearrangement links TRBV7-2 to TRBJ1-3; D unclear. V was shortened by 5 bases and J by 2 bases, with 13 bases between the two germline ends. This CDR3 spans 15 amino acids. CDR1 is SGHTA and CDR2 is FQGNSA in the germline V gene. CDR3 residues: CASSPGLSTGNTIYF. In DNA form, the CDR3 reads TGTGCCAGCAGCCCTGGACTTTCCACTGGAAACACCATATATTTT.

The chain has TRBV5-1 and TRBJ2-1; D remains ambiguous. Germline lookup yields CDR1 SGHRS and CDR2 YFSETQ. There are 14 residues in the CDR3. V was pared by 0 bases and J by 9 bases, with 13 bases between. This CDR3 is CASSLEVSPAEQFF. As DNA, the CDR3 is TGCGCCAGCAGCTTGGAAGTCTCCCCAGCTGAGCAGTTCTTC.

The chain uses TRBV4-1 and TRBJ2-1; D assignment may be TRBD1 or TRBD2 (5 bases each). The CDR3 is made up of 13 amino acids. Germline V gives CDR1 MGHRA, CDR2 YSYEKL. V was shortened by 1 base and J by 7 bases, with 8 bases between the two germline ends. CDR3 sequence: CASSQGGWNEQFF. The CDR3 bases are TGCGCCAGCAGCCAAGGGGGGTGGAATGAGCAGTTCTTC.

The V gene is TRBV6-5, the J gene TRBJ1-1, with 7 nucleotides matching TRBD1. Germline trimming cut 7 bases from V and 5 bases from J; bases unmatched to any gene: 7. Per germline, CDR1 MNHEY and CDR2 SVGAGI. The CDR3 runs 13 residues. In DNA form, the CDR3 reads TGTGCCAGCATCCCGGACAGGAGAACTGAAGCTTTCTTT. Translating it yields CASIPDRRTEAFF.

V and J are TRBV7-2 and TRBJ1-6; D possibly corresponds to TRBD1 (5 bases). Germline V gives CDR1 SGHTA, CDR2 FQGNSA. This CDR3 contains 17 residues. Trimming removed 3 bases at V and 0 bases at J, with 12 bases between. The CDR3 sequence is CASSFLGASSYNSPLHF. The CDR3 coding sequence is TGTGCCAGCAGCTTCCTCGGGGCTAGCTCCTATAATTCACCCCTCCACTTT.

The genes are TRBV6-6 and TRBJ1-5; 7 bases map to TRBD1. The V gene's germline CDR1 is MNHNY and CDR2 SVGAGI (reference sequence). This CDR3 has 14 residues. The V segment lost 5 bases and the J segment 8 bases; nucleotides outside the gene matches: 9. Here the CDR3 reads CASSPGQLTEPQHF. The CDR3 nucleotides are TGTGCCAGCAGTCCGGGACAGCTTACAGAGCCCCAGCATTTT.